A single count supports the clone carrying this T cell receptor (beta chain). This may come from a read error, since a much larger clone is one base off. The sample comes from a study of identical twins. One entry per CDR3 protein results from TCRdb running MiXCR on the 5' RACE reads. This sample has over 200,000 distinct CDR3 sequences; roughly a tenth occur once, and the top ten carry approximately 11%. The CDR3 extends over 15 amino acids. Germline lookup yields CDR1 ENHRY and CDR2 SYGVKD. V lost 4 bases, J lost 6 bases, and 9 bases stayed unmatched. The sequence was collected from a middle-aged man in good health. The chain employs TRBV10-3 and TRBJ2-1; 7 bases match TRBD1. Sequencing was performed on memory T cells sorted from blood. The CDR3 is CAISARVGDSNEQFF. The DNA of the CDR3 is TGTGCCATCAGTGCTCGGGTTGGGGACAGCAATGAGCAGTTCTTC.